Below, 9 T cell receptor beta chains from the same sample are listed, as sequenced in a study of T cells in localized non-small cell lung cancer. TCRdb keeps only in-frame clones here, not all; method: immunoSEQ multiplex PCR. There are approximately 1,600 clones in the sample; more than 20% occur only once, and roughly 13% lies in the top ten. This specimen consisted of normal lung tissue next to the tumor, obtained before any cancer treatment. Receptors were obtained from a man between 40 and 70 years old with stage II squamous cell lung carcinoma.

The J gene is TRBJ2-1, the V gene TRBV25-1, with D perhaps TRBD2 (6 bases). The CDR3 runs 14 residues. V was cut by 1 base and J by 5 bases, with 9 bases left in between. The V gene's germline CDR1 is MGHDK and CDR2 SYGVNS. Here the CDR3 DNA reads TGTGCCAGCAGTGAATCCGGGAGACACAATGAGCAGTTCTTC. It encodes CASSESGRHNEQFF.

In this sample, this clone turned up a few times. The genes are TRBV11-3 and TRBJ2-1, with 15 bases lining up with TRBD2. The trim removed 2 bases at V and 6 bases at J, leaving 8 bases unmatched. Germline V gene sequence: CDR1 SGHNT, CDR2 YENEEA. The CDR3 spans 18 residues. CDR3 DNA: TGTGCCAGCAGCTTACCAGAAACGGGACTAGCGGGAGGCAATGAGCAGTTCTTC. This encodes CASSLPETGLAGGNEQFF.

The chain combines TRBV19 with TRBJ1-2; maybe TRBD1 (6 bases). Trimming pared 8 bases from V and 1 base from J, leaving 11 bases between. The CDR3 has 13 amino acids. CDR1 is LNHDA, CDR2 SQIVND, per germline (reference sequence). The CDR3 region is CASRPDSNYGYTF. CDR3 nucleotides: TGTGCCAGTCGCCCGGACAGTAACTATGGCTACACCTTC. Complete variable domain (other parts from reference TRBV19 and TRBJ1-2): DGGITQSPKYLFRKEGQNVTLSCEQNLNHDAMYWYRQDPGQGLRLIYYSQIVNDFQKGDIAEGYSVSREKKESFPLTVTSAQKNPTAFYLCASRPDSNYGYTFGSGTRLTVV.

This clone appeared a few times. V gene TRBV9 combines with J gene TRBJ2-1; 8 bases are shared with TRBD2. The CDR3 sequence is 14 residues long. Germline CDR1 and CDR2: SGDLS and YYNGEE. The junction had 5 bases not matched to a gene; V was cut back by 4 bases and J by 5 bases. CDR3 sequence (DNA): TGTGCCAGCAGCCCGTCGCGGGAGGACAATGAGCAGTTCTTC. The encoded protein is CASSPSREDNEQFF.

This clone was seen more than once but under ten times. The chain recombines TRBV10-3 with TRBJ1-5, with D perhaps matching TRBD1 (6 bases). Deletions cut 10 bases from V and 1 base from J, with 14 bases between. This CDR3 has 14 amino acids. CDR1 is ENHRY and CDR2 is SYGVKD in the germline V gene. As DNA, the CDR3 is TGTGCCAGCGCACAGGGAAGGAGCAATCAGCCCCAGCATTTT. Translation: CASAQGRSNQPQHF.

This clone was seen only a few times. The rearrangement links TRBV6-8 to TRBJ1-4; D gene unclear. V lost 7 bases and J lost 8, with 20 bases in between. Germline lookup yields CDR1 MNHGY and CDR2 SAAAGT. The CDR3 length is 15 residues. CDR3 nucleotide sequence: TGTGCCAGCACAAGGACCGGCGGGGTATCGGAAAAACTGTTTTTT. It codes for CASTRTGGVSEKLFF.

This rearrangement joins TRBV10-2 to TRBJ2-5, with TRBD1 matching 9 bases. The V gene's germline CDR1 is WSHSY and CDR2 SAAADI. The CDR3 has 16 residues. V was pared by 0 bases and J by 5 bases, with 7 bases of the junction left unmatched. The CDR3 is CASSESKQGALETQYF. CDR3 bases: TGCGCCAGCAGTGAGTCGAAACAGGGGGCTCTGGAGACCCAGTACTTC.

There are a few counts of this clone. The chain combines TRBV9 with TRBJ1-5; D unclear. This CDR3 region has 14 residues. CDR1 SGDLS and CDR2 YYNGEE come from the germline V gene. V was pared by 0 bases and J by 6 bases, with 10 bases between. The CDR3 sequence: CASSVAGVGQPQHF. The CDR3 DNA reads as TGTGCCAGCAGCGTAGCTGGGGTCGGTCAGCCCCAGCATTTT. Drawing the rest from reference TRBV9 and TRBJ1-5, the complete variable domain is DSGVTQTPKHLITATGQRVTLRCSPRSGDLSVYWYQQSLDQGLQFLIQYYNGEERAKGNILERFSAQQFPDLHSELNLSSLELGDSALYFCASSVAGVGQPQHFGDGTRLSIL.

This chain connects TRBV19 to TRBJ2-1; no reliable D call. CDR1 and CDR2 (germline): LNHDA, SQIVND (reference sequence). The CDR3 consists of 16 residues. The germline V and J ends were trimmed by 5 bases and 0 bases, with 14 bases remaining between them. In DNA form, the CDR3 reads TGTGCCAGTAGTGCTTATCTCGCTTCCTCCTACAATGAGCAGTTCTTC. Amino acids: CASSAYLASSYNEQFF.